These 5 T cell receptor beta chains share one sample of origin, sequenced in a study of shared clonotypes between healthy human individuals (dated by TCRdb to the early 2020s). Library preparation employed the immunoSEQ multiplex PCR assay. TCRdb carries this immuneACCESS record with in-frame sequences only. Its versions omit some clonotypes, under half of them owing to an unresolved V gene in the studies checked, with the rest unexplained. This sample gives approximately 530,000 clones in total; 95% to 97% of them show up just once. The ten largest clones represent 0.05% to 0.08% of the sample. The sequencing sample was made of naive CD4+ T cells sorted from blood. In the paper's terms, the cell subset or site label means: CD45RA+ positively selected. These receptors all come from a woman in her twenties or thirties in good health.

The rearrangement uses TRBV14 and TRBJ1-1, with TRBD1 as a possible D gene (6 bases). CDR1 is SGHDN, CDR2 FVKESK, per germline. Trimming cost V 5 bases and J 11 bases, with 15 bases left between them. This CDR3 is built from 12 residues. The CDR3 region is CASSAGGGAAFF. The DNA of the CDR3 is TGTGCCAGCAGCGCCGGGGGCGGGGCGGCTTTCTTT.

The chain uses TRBV5-8 and TRBJ1-1, with 7 bases matching TRBD1. Germline CDR1 and CDR2: SGHTS and YDEGEE. V shed 5 bases, J shed 4 bases, and the junction held 20 bases outside the gene matches. This CDR3 region has 18 residues. CDR3 nucleotide sequence: TGTGCCAGCAGAGATACAACAGGGGCCGCCCTGCGGGGCACTGAAGCTTTCTTT. It yields the protein CASRDTTGAALRGTEAFF.

The V gene is TRBV7-8, the J gene TRBJ1-2, with D hard to call. Germline CDR1 and CDR2: SGHVS and FQNEAQ. This CDR3 has 15 amino acids. Trimming removed 1 base at V and 2 bases at J, with 11 bases between. Here the CDR3 DNA reads TGTGCCAGCAGCTTAGATTTCGCCCGGAACTATGGCTACACCTTC. This translates into CASSLDFARNYGYTF.

The V call is TRBV30, the J call TRBJ1-2; possibly TRBD1 for D (5 bases). This CDR3 spans 13 amino acids. The germline CDR1 and CDR2 sequences are GTSNPN and SVGIG (reference sequence). V lost 8 bases to trimming and J lost 2 bases, with 15 bases between them. For the CDR3, the DNA is TGTGCCAACCAGCGACAGTTAAACTATGGCTACACCTTC. Amino acid sequence: CANQRQLNYGYTF.

The J gene is TRBJ2-7, the V gene TRBV10-1; TRBD2 matches 7 bases. In germline, CDR1 is WNHNN, CDR2 SYGVQD (reference sequence). V gave up 3 bases and J gave up 10 bases; unmatched junction bases: 6. The CDR3 consists of 12 residues. DNA of the CDR3: TGCGCCAGCAGTGATTATGCGGGAGTTCAGTACTTC. Translating it yields CASSDYAGVQYF.